This note documents a single T cell receptor beta chain sequence. Samples came from axillary lymph nodes draining the breast cancer. The data were taken from a study of breast tumors, draining lymph nodes, adjacent tissues. TCRdb independently ran MiXCR on the multiplex PCR reads; one entry per CDR3 protein. Found here are around 250,000 distinct CDR3 sequences, less than 35% of them singletons; the top ten hold about 3.9%. The CDR3 has 17 amino acids. V dropped 2 bases and J dropped 0 bases, with 15 bases sitting between them. Germline V gene lookup returns CDR1 SGDLS and CDR2 YYNGEE. The clonotype comes from a female donor with breast cancer. Some clones in this sample may be carry-over from other donors' samples. The source material was axillary lymph node tissue. The chain uses TRBV9 and TRBJ1-3, with D maybe TRBD1 (5 bases). CDR3 residues: CASSVLEGPNSGNTIYF. The CDR3 nucleotides are TGTGCCAGCAGCGTTCTGGAGGGGCCCAACTCTGGAAACACCATATATTTT.